Listed here are 13 T cell receptor beta chains from one sample, sequenced in a study of early T cells in non-severe SARS-CoV-2 infection. TCRdb analysed the 5' RACE reads with MiXCR anew, one entry per CDR3 protein. The profile covers 50,000 to 60,000 distinct CDR3 sequences, with about 7.7% appearing a single time and around 3.4% taken by the ten largest. The specimen sequenced was whole blood. These receptors were collected from an adult who was a healthcare worker with PCR-confirmed SARS-CoV-2 infection or an uninfected control (not recorded which).

This clonotype was seen a handful of times. V is TRBV6-6 and J is TRBJ2-2; D possibly corresponds to TRBD2 (6 bases). CDR1 is MNHNY and CDR2 is SVGAGI in the germline V gene (reference sequence). The CDR3 has 15 amino acids. V was trimmed by 2 bases and J by 6 bases, leaving 13 bases between them. CDR3 nucleotides: TGTGCCAGCAGTTACGACGCAGGGACTGCCGGGGAGCTGTTTTTT. It specifies CASSYDAGTAGELFF.

The chain carries TRBV30 and TRBJ1-2; D remains unclear. Germline V lookup: CDR1 GTSNPN, CDR2 SVGIG (reference sequence). The CDR3 spans 11 residues. V lost 0 bases and J lost 4, with 3 bases in between. CDR3 DNA: TGTGCCTGGAGTGTATCCTATGGCTACACCTTC. This sequence encodes CAWSVSYGYTF.

This rearrangement joins TRBV12-3 or TRBV12-4 to TRBJ2-5, with D possibly being TRBD2 (5 bases). V dropped 5 bases and J dropped 5 bases, with 15 bases sitting between them. This CDR3 is built from 14 residues. For the CDR3, the DNA is TGTGCCAGCAGTGCCGACGGGAAAGGGGAGACCCAGTACTTC. Translation: CASSADGKGETQYF.

This clonotype was recorded at least ten times. This chain joins TRBV29-1 and TRBJ2-7, with 9 nucleotides matching TRBD2. Germline V CDR1 and CDR2: SQVTM, ANQGSEA. This CDR3 region has 15 residues. With V trimmed by 4 bases and J by 5 bases, 12 bases remained unmatched. CDR3 sequence: CSVAAAGGGGDEQYF. The CDR3 nucleotides are TGCAGCGTTGCTGCGGCGGGAGGGGGAGGGGACGAGCAGTACTTC.

This clonotype has only a few counts. The chain employs TRBV19 and TRBJ1-2; D is possibly TRBD1 (5 bases). V was cut by 3 bases and J by 8 bases, with 13 bases left in between. The CDR3 loop spans 13 amino acids. CDR1 and CDR2 from the germline V gene are LNHDA and SQIVND (reference sequence). The CDR3 DNA follows: TGTGCCAGTAGTATCACCGGGACGGGAGGCTACACCTTC. This translates into CASSITGTGGYTF.

The chain has TRBV9 and TRBJ2-2, with D unclear. V lost 5 bases and J lost 2, with 4 bases in between. CDR1 is SGDLS, CDR2 YYNGEE, per germline. The CDR3 totals 12 residues. This CDR3 is CASRDNTGELFF. Written as DNA, the CDR3 is TGTGCCAGCAGGGACAACACCGGGGAGCTGTTTTTT.

This chain links TRBV19 with TRBJ2-1, with D unresolved. There are 15 residues in the CDR3. V was pared by 7 bases and J by 0 bases, with 13 bases between. CDR1 and CDR2 from the germline V gene are LNHDA and SQIVND (reference sequence). CDR3 sequence: CASKLLDGSYNEQFF. CDR3 nucleotides: TGTGCCAGTAAGCTTCTGGACGGCTCCTACAATGAGCAGTTCTTC.

This clonotype was counted many times. This chain connects TRBV12-3 or TRBV12-4 to TRBJ1-4, with D unclear. CDR3 length: 13 amino acids. Trimming shortened V by 4 bases and J by 8 bases, and 11 bases separated the two germline ends. CDR3 amino acids: CASSSGYWEKLFF. CDR3 DNA sequence: TGTGCCAGCAGTTCGGGGTATTGGGAAAAACTGTTTTTT.

This chain connects TRBV19 to TRBJ2-2, with D possibly TRBD1 on 6 matching bases. With 9 bases removed from V and 0 bases from J, the gap between germline ends came to 11 bases. The CDR3 sequence is 14 residues long. Germline values: CDR1 LNHDA, CDR2 SQIVND (reference sequence). The DNA of the CDR3 is TGTGCCAGCAGGGGACCAACGAACACCGGGGAGCTGTTTTTT. Its protein product is CASRGPTNTGELFF.

This clonotype showed up just a few times. V is TRBV20-1 and J is TRBJ1-2, with D possibly being TRBD1 (5 bases). Trimming left V 6 bases short and J 4 bases short, with 9 bases between. The CDR3 is 11 amino acids. The germline V gene has CDR1 DFQATT and CDR2 SNEGSKA (reference sequence). This CDR3 reads CSAQGGYGYTF. The CDR3 DNA sequence: TGCAGTGCCCAGGGAGGCTATGGCTACACCTTC.

This clonotype was seen a handful of times. Sequence at one end of the junction differs from germline and may be a read error. The gene calls are TRBV5-1 and TRBJ2-1; 10 positions agree with TRBD2. The germline CDR1 and CDR2 sequences are SGHRS and YFSETQ. The CDR3 runs 17 residues. In DNA form, the CDR3 reads TGCGCCAGCAGTTTGGCTAGCGGGAGTGGCTCCTACAATGAGCAGTTCTTC. This codes for CASSLASGSGSYNEQFF. Full variable domain (remainder filled in from reference TRBV5-1 and TRBJ2-1): KAGVTQTPRYLIKTRGQQVTLSCSPISGHRSVSWYQQTPGQGLQFLFEYFSETQRNKGNFPGRFSGRQFSNSRSEMNVSTLELGDSALYLCASSLASGSGSYNEQFFGPGTRLTVL.

In this sample, this clonotype turned up many times. This chain links TRBV11-1 with TRBJ2-7, with TRBD2 matching over 9 bases. The V gene end was trimmed by 9 bases and the J gene end by 5 bases; junction bases not matched to a gene: 5. Germline CDR1 is SGHAT and CDR2 is FQDESV (reference sequence). The CDR3 length is 12 residues. This CDR3 reads CASRTSDHEQYF. CDR3 in DNA: TGTGCCAGTCGGACTAGCGACCACGAGCAGTACTTC.

This clonotype was found a few times. The chain couples TRBV12-2 to TRBJ2-5; the D call of TRBD2 is as the table states it, not checked on the DNA. TRBV12-2 has pseudogene status. This CDR3 has 14 amino acids. DNA of the CDR3: TGTGCAAGTCGCCCCCGCGGCAGTCAAGAGACCCAGTACTTC. Encoded protein: CASRPRGSQETQYF.